This T cell receptor (beta chain) was identified in a study of shared clonotypes between healthy human individuals. V was shortened by 6 bases and J by 4 bases, with 23 bases between the two germline ends. This CDR3 has 17 residues. Germline-derived CDR1 and CDR2 are MDHEN and SYDVKM. The material for each subset, its genomic DNA, was split evenly across several immunoSEQ plates. The data were produced by immunoSEQ multiplex PCR, yet TCRdb's version contains in-frame clones alone and is incomplete. In the table there are some 2,500,000 clones, about 90% of which are singletons. Overall study results and limits: Owing to a small donor count, the genetic and exposure-history diversity represented was limited. Clonotypes not shared had lower generation probabilities than those common to all four donors.

Turning to this clone: Its antigen is undetermined.

This TCR came from a man aged 18 to 29 in good health. Some clones in this sample may be carry-over from other donors' samples. The sequencing input was naive CD4+ T cells from PBMCs. Subset reported: CD45RA+ positively selected. This chain connects TRBV28 to TRBJ2-3, with D unclear. The CDR3 region has the DNA TGTGCCAGCAGCTGGCTTTGGTCCGGTGGTGGCGCAGATACGCAGTATTTT. This sequence encodes CASSWLWSGGGADTQYF.